This T cell receptor (beta chain) comes out of a study of blood T cell repertoires in COVID-19. Study-level information: Acute and convalescent COVID-19 samples came from the United States, Italy and Spain. PBMCs, B-cell-depleted T cells, or T cells were the source of the cDNA or gDNA that made up the material.

Germline values: CDR1 MNHEY, CDR2 SVGAGI. Trimming cost V 8 bases and J 4 bases, with 11 bases left between them. CDR3 size: 12 residues. Per the study methods: Estimated nucleated cell counts came from reference gene primer amplification. Method: immunoSEQ multiplex PCR; TCRdb's copy keeps in-frame clones and lacks some. V and J calls and clone size are those listed in that table; D and trimming were worked out from the DNA. The table has some 130,000 clones, around 83% seen once. The V and J genes are TRBV6-5 and TRBJ1-2; D gene ambiguous. The sequenced sample consisted of peripheral blood. The receptor's source is a man aged 40-55 years with active or convalescent COVID-19. CDR3 region: CASLSLSYGYTF. As DNA, the CDR3 is TGTGCCAGCCTAAGCCTTAGCTATGGCTACACCTTC.